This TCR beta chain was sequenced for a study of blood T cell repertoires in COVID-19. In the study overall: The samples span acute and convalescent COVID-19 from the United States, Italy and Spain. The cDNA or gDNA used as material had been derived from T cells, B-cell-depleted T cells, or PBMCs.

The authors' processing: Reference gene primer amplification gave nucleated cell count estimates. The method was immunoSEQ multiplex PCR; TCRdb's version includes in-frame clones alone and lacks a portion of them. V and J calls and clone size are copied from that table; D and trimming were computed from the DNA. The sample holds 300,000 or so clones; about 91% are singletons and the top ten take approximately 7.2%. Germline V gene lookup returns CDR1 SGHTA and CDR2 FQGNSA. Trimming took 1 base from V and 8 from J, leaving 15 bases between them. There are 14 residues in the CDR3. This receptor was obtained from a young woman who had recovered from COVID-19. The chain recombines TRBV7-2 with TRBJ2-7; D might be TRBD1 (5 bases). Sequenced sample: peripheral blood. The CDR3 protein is CASSLDRGPRKQYF. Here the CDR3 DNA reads TGTGCCAGCAGCTTAGATAGGGGTCCGCGGAAGCAGTACTTC.